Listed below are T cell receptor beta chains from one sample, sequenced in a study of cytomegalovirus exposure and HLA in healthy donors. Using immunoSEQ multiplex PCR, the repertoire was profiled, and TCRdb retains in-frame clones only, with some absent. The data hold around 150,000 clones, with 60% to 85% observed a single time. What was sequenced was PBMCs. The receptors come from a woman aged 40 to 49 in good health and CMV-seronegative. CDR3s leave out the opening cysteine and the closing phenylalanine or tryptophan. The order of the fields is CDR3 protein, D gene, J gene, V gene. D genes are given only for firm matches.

cdr3_aa: ASRAGTGNGYT
d_call: TRBD1
j_call: TRBJ1-2
v_call: TRBV28

cdr3_aa: ASSSRAGRGSGYT
d_call: -
j_call: TRBJ1-2
v_call: TRBV6-5

cdr3_aa: ASSGRGGSTDTQY
d_call: TRBD2
j_call: TRBJ2-3
v_call: TRBV9

cdr3_aa: ASSPHGGVRNTEAF
d_call: -
j_call: TRBJ1-1
v_call: TRBV9

cdr3_aa: ASSPSGTAIYEQY
d_call: TRBD1
j_call: TRBJ2-7
v_call: TRBV5-1

cdr3_aa: ASSTGGSNQPQH
d_call: -
j_call: TRBJ1-5
v_call: TRBV19

cdr3_aa: ASSQDEGRGATYEQY
d_call: TRBD2
j_call: TRBJ2-7
v_call: TRBV4-1

cdr3_aa: ASSRTGGIYEQY
d_call: TRBD1
j_call: TRBJ2-7
v_call: TRBV7-6

cdr3_aa: ASRPGLPFSGANVPT
d_call: -
j_call: TRBJ2-6
v_call: TRBV19

cdr3_aa: AWRTGGGRETQY
d_call: TRBD1
j_call: TRBJ2-5
v_call: TRBV30

cdr3_aa: ASSGQDIYEQY
d_call: -
j_call: TRBJ2-7
v_call: TRBV10-2

cdr3_aa: ASSLVAGGTEAF
d_call: -
j_call: TRBJ1-1
v_call: TRBV5-1

cdr3_aa: ASSFRQGLPLRRQPQH
d_call: TRBD1
j_call: TRBJ1-5
v_call: TRBV27

cdr3_aa: ASRRRDRGIADTQY
d_call: TRBD1
j_call: TRBJ2-3
v_call: TRBV5-1

cdr3_aa: AWSVRGGRLAGHSSYEQY
d_call: TRBD2
j_call: TRBJ2-7
v_call: TRBV30

cdr3_aa: ASSLEWREWDTEAF
d_call: -
j_call: TRBJ1-1
v_call: TRBV7-2

cdr3_aa: ASSEARAGGPYGYT
d_call: TRBD1
j_call: TRBJ1-2
v_call: TRBV2

cdr3_aa: ASSLRQGLETF
d_call: TRBD1
j_call: TRBJ1-1
v_call: TRBV7-9

cdr3_aa: ASSELGSLGWYGYT
d_call: -
j_call: TRBJ1-2
v_call: TRBV6-1

cdr3_aa: ASSLPGEKLF
d_call: -
j_call: TRBJ1-4
v_call: TRBV5-6

cdr3_aa: ASSPSGETNEKLF
d_call: -
j_call: TRBJ1-4
v_call: TRBV28

cdr3_aa: ASTLENAVYGYT
d_call: -
j_call: TRBJ1-2
v_call: TRBV6-1

cdr3_aa: ASSLGDREIYGYT
d_call: TRBD1
j_call: TRBJ1-2
v_call: TRBV5-1

cdr3_aa: ASSLQGAYEQY
d_call: TRBD1
j_call: TRBJ2-7
v_call: TRBV7-2

cdr3_aa: ASSLVRTGKNEQY
d_call: TRBD1
j_call: TRBJ2-7
v_call: TRBV7-9

cdr3_aa: ASSTLAYSYEQY
d_call: TRBD2
j_call: TRBJ2-7
v_call: TRBV19

cdr3_aa: ASSPGQGGYGYT
d_call: TRBD1
j_call: TRBJ1-2
v_call: TRBV7-6

cdr3_aa: ATSRDTRANGYT
d_call: -
j_call: TRBJ1-2
v_call: TRBV15

cdr3_aa: ASSKSGGAYNEQY
d_call: TRBD2
j_call: TRBJ2-7
v_call: TRBV6-1

cdr3_aa: ASSALPGTEAF
d_call: -
j_call: TRBJ1-1
v_call: TRBV6-1

cdr3_aa: ASSQGVGTEAF
d_call: -
j_call: TRBJ1-1
v_call: TRBV18

cdr3_aa: ASSEVGLYEQY
d_call: -
j_call: TRBJ2-7
v_call: TRBV6-1

cdr3_aa: ASSFGQVGNTEAF
d_call: TRBD1
j_call: TRBJ1-1
v_call: TRBV6-1